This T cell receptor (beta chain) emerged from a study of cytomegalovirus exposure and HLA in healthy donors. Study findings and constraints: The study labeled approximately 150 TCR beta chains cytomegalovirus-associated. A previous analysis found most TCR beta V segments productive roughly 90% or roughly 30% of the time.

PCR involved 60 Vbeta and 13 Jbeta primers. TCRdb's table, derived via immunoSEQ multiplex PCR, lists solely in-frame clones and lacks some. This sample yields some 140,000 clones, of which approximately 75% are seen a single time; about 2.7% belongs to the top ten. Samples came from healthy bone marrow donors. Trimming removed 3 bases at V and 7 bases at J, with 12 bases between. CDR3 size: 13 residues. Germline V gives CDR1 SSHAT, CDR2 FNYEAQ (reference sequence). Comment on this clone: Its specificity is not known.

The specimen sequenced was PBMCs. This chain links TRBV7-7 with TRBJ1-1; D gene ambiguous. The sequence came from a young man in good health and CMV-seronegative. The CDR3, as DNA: TGTGCCAGCAGCTTTCTGGCGGGGAGTGAAGCTTTCTTT. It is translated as CASSFLAGSEAFF.